Listed below are T cell receptor beta chains from one sample, sequenced in a study of identical twins. TCRdb analysed the 5' RACE reads with MiXCR anew, one entry per CDR3 protein. The sample contains 420,000 or so distinct CDR3 sequences, 15% to 20% of which appear only once. The source material was naive T cells sorted from blood. These receptors were taken from a man aged 50 to 60 in good health. CDR3s include the opening cysteine and the closing phenylalanine or tryptophan. D genes are given only for firm matches. Clone size is given for some rows only: seen once, a few or many times, or a class if the clone is expanded.

clone size: many; J gene: TRBJ2-3; V gene: TRBV4-3; D gene: NA; CDR3 protein: CASSIEGTDTQYF; CDR3 DNA: TGCGCCAGCAGCATCGAAGGTACAGATACGCAGTATTTT
clone size: NA; J gene: TRBJ1-1; V gene: TRBV10-3; D gene: NA; CDR3 protein: CAISESRDGAFF; CDR3 DNA: TGTGCCATCAGTGAGTCAAGGGATGGAGCTTTCTTT
clone size: NA; J gene: TRBJ1-1; V gene: TRBV5-4; D gene: NA; CDR3 protein: CASSSTKTGNTEAFF; CDR3 DNA: TGTGCCAGCAGCTCCACGAAGACAGGAAACACTGAAGCTTTCTTT
clone size: once; J gene: TRBJ2-3; V gene: TRBV9; D gene: TRBD2; CDR3 protein: CASSVAAGGTDTQYF; CDR3 DNA: TGTGCCAGCAGCGTTGCAGCGGGGGGCACAGATACGCAGTATTTT
clone size: few; J gene: TRBJ2-7; V gene: TRBV6-5; D gene: TRBD2; CDR3 protein: CASSPMGGGLYF; CDR3 DNA: TGTGCCAGCAGTCCCATGGGGGGGGGATTGTACTTC
clone size: NA; J gene: TRBJ1-5; V gene: TRBV28; D gene: NA; CDR3 protein: CATRIGTEIQPQHF; CDR3 DNA: TGTGCCACCAGGATAGGGACGGAAATTCAGCCCCAGCATTTT
clone size: NA; J gene: TRBJ2-1; V gene: TRBV4-1; D gene: NA; CDR3 protein: CASSQFSRRENNEQFF; CDR3 DNA: TGCGCCAGCAGCCAATTCAGCAGGAGAGAAAACAATGAGCAGTTCTTC
clone size: many; J gene: TRBJ1-6; V gene: TRBV11-1; D gene: TRBD1; CDR3 protein: CASSGRQGTVYYNSPLHF; CDR3 DNA: TGTGCCAGCAGCGGCCGACAGGGGACTGTTTACTATAATTCACCCCTCCACTTT
clone size: NA; J gene: TRBJ2-7; V gene: TRBV20-1; D gene: NA; CDR3 protein: CSARGSRQDSPYEQYF; CDR3 DNA: TGCAGTGCTAGAGGTAGCCGGCAGGACAGTCCCTACGAGCAGTACTTC
clone size: NA; J gene: TRBJ2-2; V gene: TRBV7-9; D gene: TRBD1; CDR3 protein: CASSTGQSNTGELFF; CDR3 DNA: TGTGCCAGCAGCACGGGACAGTCGAACACCGGGGAGCTGTTTTTT
clone size: NA; J gene: TRBJ2-4; V gene: TRBV29-1; D gene: TRBD2; CDR3 protein: CSVVTGGISGKNIQYF; CDR3 DNA: TGCAGCGTTGTAACGGGAGGGATCTCTGGCAAAAACATTCAGTACTTC
clone size: NA; J gene: TRBJ2-3; V gene: TRBV7-6; D gene: NA; CDR3 protein: CASSLILDTQYF; CDR3 DNA: TGTGCCAGCAGCTTAATCCTAGATACGCAGTATTTT
clone size: many; J gene: TRBJ2-1; V gene: TRBV5-1; D gene: TRBD1; CDR3 protein: CASRTAGTDSYNEQFF; CDR3 DNA: TGCGCCAGCAGAACCGCTGGGACAGACTCCTACAATGAGCAGTTCTTC
clone size: NA; J gene: TRBJ2-5; V gene: TRBV4-1; D gene: TRBD1; CDR3 protein: CASSQVKGQGTSHSQYF; CDR3 DNA: TGCGCCAGCAGCCAAGTTAAAGGACAGGGGACCTCCCACTCTCAGTACTTC
clone size: NA; J gene: TRBJ2-6; V gene: TRBV5-5; D gene: NA; CDR3 protein: CASSLGWSGANVLTF; CDR3 DNA: TGTGCCAGCAGCTTAGGGTGGTCTGGGGCCAACGTCCTGACTTTC
clone size: many; J gene: TRBJ2-1; V gene: TRBV12-3/TRBV12-4; D gene: NA; CDR3 protein: CASSLAGTYNEQFF; CDR3 DNA: TGTGCCAGCAGCTTGGCGGGAACGTACAATGAGCAGTTCTTC
clone size: NA; J gene: TRBJ1-2; V gene: TRBV6-5; D gene: NA; CDR3 protein: CASSYSMQSHGYTF; CDR3 DNA: TGTGCCAGCAGTTACTCGATGCAAAGCCATGGCTACACCTTC
clone size: many; J gene: TRBJ1-4; V gene: TRBV7-9; D gene: NA; CDR3 protein: CASSRGVNEKLFF; CDR3 DNA: TGTGCCAGCAGCAGGGGCGTCAATGAAAAACTGTTTTTT